This T cell receptor beta chain was recorded in a study of identical twins. TCRdb reprocessed the 5' RACE reads via MiXCR and lists one record per CDR3 protein. The table includes about 200,000 distinct CDR3 sequences, under 8.5% detected once. V was trimmed by 0 bases and J by 6 bases, leaving 19 bases between them. This CDR3 has 16 residues. Germline lookup yields CDR1 SGHKS and CDR2 YYEKEE (reference sequence). These data are also associated with another study on T cells expressing NK-cell markers.

Material: CD8+ T cells sorted from blood. The rearrangement joins TRBV5-5 to TRBJ2-7, with unresolved D. The clonotype comes from a woman between 18 and 30 years old in good health. CDR3 region: CASSLEVYHYWGEQYF. The CDR3 region has the DNA TGTGCCAGCAGCTTGGAGGTTTACCACTATTGGGGCGAGCAGTACTTC.